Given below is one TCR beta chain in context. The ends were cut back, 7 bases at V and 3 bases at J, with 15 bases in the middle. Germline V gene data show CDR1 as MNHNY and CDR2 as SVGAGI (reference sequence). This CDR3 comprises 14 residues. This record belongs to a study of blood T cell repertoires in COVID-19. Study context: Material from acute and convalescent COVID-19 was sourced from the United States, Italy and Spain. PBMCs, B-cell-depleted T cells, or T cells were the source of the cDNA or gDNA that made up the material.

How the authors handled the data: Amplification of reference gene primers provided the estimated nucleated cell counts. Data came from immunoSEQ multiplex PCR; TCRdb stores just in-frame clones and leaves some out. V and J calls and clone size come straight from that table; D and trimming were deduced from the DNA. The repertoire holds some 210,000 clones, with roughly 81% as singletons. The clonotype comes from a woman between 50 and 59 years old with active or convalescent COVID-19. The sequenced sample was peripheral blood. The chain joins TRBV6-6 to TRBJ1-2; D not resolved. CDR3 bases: TGTGCCAGCACCTCCGGGAGCCAATACTATGGCTACACCTTC. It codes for CASTSGSQYYGYTF.